This T cell receptor beta chain derives from a study of Ad26.COV2.S vaccination and SARS-CoV-2 variants. Across the study: Within the COV1001 Ad26.COV2.S trial arm, the donor was enrolled. Overall study results and limits: People given the vaccine had a wider spike-specific TCR breadth than placebo recipients did. Those who received vaccine or placebo ended up with similar non-spike TCR breadth.

With regard to this clone: The antigen remains unidentified.

Sequenced by immunoSEQ multiplex PCR; TCRdb stores in-frame clones only, minus some. The sample records 410,000 or so clones, around 90% being singletons. V was clipped by 5 bases and J by 7 bases; unmatched bases: 22. Germline CDR1 reads PRHDT; CDR2 reads FYEKMQ (reference sequence). CDR3 length: 19 amino acids. The treatment here: some 20 received Ad26.COV2.S at low or high dose, single or two shots; several received placebo; per-sample allocation not given. At day 63 after the first vaccine or placebo injection, samples were drawn. The sample came from a Boston adult aged 18-55 years. This sequence joins TRBV13 and TRBJ2-4; 8 positions match TRBD1. Material: peripheral blood, obtained in a trial of Ad26.COV2.S vaccine versus placebo. The receptor was derived from a person aged 18-65 years who received the Ad26.COV2.S COVID-19 vaccine or a placebo. The CDR3: CASSQYTRQGPARGNIQYF. CDR3 in DNA: TGTGCCAGCAGCCAATACACCCGACAGGGGCCAGCCAGGGGGAACATTCAGTACTTC.